Listed below are T cell receptor beta chains from one sample, sequenced in a study of cytomegalovirus exposure and HLA in healthy donors. Only in-frame clones appear in the TCRdb table, and some are missing; sequencing was by immunoSEQ multiplex PCR. The profile covers some 150,000 clones, with 85% to 90% appearing a single time and around 3% taken by the ten largest. Sequencing used PBMCs. The receptors originated from a man younger than 35 in good health and CMV-seronegative. CDR3s leave out the opening cysteine and the closing phenylalanine or tryptophan. D genes are given only for firm matches. Expanded clones get a size class; other rows say once, few or many, or leave the size out.

D,size,V,CDR3
TRBD2,.,TRBV27,ASSPPSSGAHNEQF
.,.,TRBV7-8,ASSLNQGPAQPQH
TRBD1,.,TRBV5-4,ASSLDRGNNEQF
.,.,TRBV27,ASSLSTNTEAF
TRBD1,.,TRBV7-9,ASSLGTGVYQPQH
.,.,TRBV29-1,RGGRRRNEKLF
.,few,TRBV4-3,ASSQDWGPVGYT
.,.,TRBV28,ASSYRVTGELF
TRBD2,.,TRBV28,ASSTTSGGLDEQF
TRBD2,.,TRBV4-3,ASSQGRLAGLYEQY
TRBD1,.,TRBV4-3,ASSRAPGQGQDEQF
.,.,TRBV4-3,ASSQEVVGTNEKLF
.,once,TRBV7-9,ASSSSPSDPNYGYGYT
TRBD1,.,TRBV5-1,ASSRDRGTYNEQF
TRBD2,.,TRBV12-5,ASGLVLPNLLTSGGATDTGELF
.,once,TRBV5-1,ASSLGQINEKLF
TRBD2,.,TRBV7-2,ASRMPGLTYEQY
TRBD1,.,TRBV27,ASSFSPGQRTPLH
.,.,TRBV7-9,ASSSGSIGYT
.,.,TRBV4-3,ASSRQRDPSTDTQY
.,.,TRBV7-9,ASTQDGSAGELF
.,.,TRBV27,ASSHSGEETQY
.,.,TRBV5-6,ASSSLTVNYGYT
.,.,TRBV6-5,ASSEARRTEAF
.,.,TRBV6-5,ASSRDLAGETEAF
.,.,TRBV5-1,ASRFASSEKLF
.,.,TRBV7-9,ASSPRGSEPSPYEQY
.,.,TRBV6-5,ASSYSISAYEQY
.,.,TRBV14,ASSYTGLVNEKLF
TRBD1,once,TRBV19,ASSPRPRDRVNTEAF
.,.,TRBV28,ASSLILQGYNEQF
.,once,TRBV7-6,ASSPPVGGQETQY
.,.,TRBV25-1,ASSDLRGNTGELF
TRBD2,.,TRBV10-3,AIGRLAGVQNTGELF
.,once,TRBV1,TSSQDVETFDPGTEAF
TRBD1,.,TRBV7-2,ASRQQGAHYNEQF
.,.,TRBV6-5,ASSYSGGHQPQH
TRBD2,.,TRBV11-2,ASSRIPGLARAWEQF
TRBD1,.,TRBV10-1,ASSYRGEQPQH
.,.,TRBV5-6,ASTLRGFTTEAF
.,.,TRBV5-1,ASSLAGQNTEAF
.,.,TRBV5-6,ASRMSGGTEAF
.,.,TRBV9,ASIKFGGSSGELF
.,once,TRBV18,ASSPTTGTGNTIY
TRBD2,.,TRBV9,ASSVSSGAYTGELF